The rows below give T cell receptor beta chains drawn from one sample of a study of cytotoxic CD8 clonotypes in ibrutinib-treated CLL. Repertoires were generated with immunoSEQ multiplex PCR, while TCRdb's copy carries only in-frame clones and drops some. The table shows 30,000 or so clones, with around 52% occurring only once. The sample consisted of PBMCs, taken before ibrutinib treatment. The receptor source for this set is a human donor with chronic lymphocytic leukemia. CDR3s include the opening cysteine and the closing phenylalanine or tryptophan. Each record gives: V gene, D gene, CDR3 protein. The D gene is left open where the match is weak.

TRBV10-2 . CASRKEDRADRPYGYTF
TRBV29-1 . CSVGQLNNEQFF
TRBV11-2 TRBD2 CASSLAGGRTDTQYF
TRBV20-1 . CSARDGAAQYF
TRBV6-5 . CASSRPVPPYGYTF
TRBV2 TRBD2 CASTSAGGTYEQYF
TRBV6-9 . CASSRGGQGYGYTF
TRBV5-1 TRBD2 CASSLTPLTSLFSYEQYF
TRBV6-5 TRBD1 CASSYSPGQGPTEQYF
TRBV5-1 . CASSFFERRFGDEQFF
TRBV7-3 TRBD1 CASQAKTGTGGTDTQYF